This TCR beta chain was found in a study of T cell changes during pregnancy in multiple sclerosis. CDR1 LNHDA and CDR2 SQIVND come from the germline V gene (reference sequence). With 6 bases removed from V and 5 bases from J, the gap between germline ends came to 16 bases. CDR3 size: 14 residues. Measured with immunoSEQ multiplex PCR; TCRdb has only the in-frame clones, and not every one. This sample carries 85,000 to 90,000 clones, approximately 93% of them seen once, and the ten largest clones take roughly 1.7%. The chain joins TRBV19 to TRBJ2-5, with a tentative D call TRBD1 (6 bases). The sequencing used peripheral blood, collected after pregnancy. The receptor comes from a female donor in good health, enrolled as a control in a pregnancy study. The CDR3 loop is CASRPTTGTETQYF. DNA of the CDR3: TGTGCCAGTAGACCAACCACAGGGACGGAGACCCAGTACTTC.